The sequence of this T cell receptor beta chain was determined in a study of early T cells in non-severe SARS-CoV-2 infection. Study at large: Chains stayed unpaired after sequencing of bulk RNA from unsorted whole blood. Notes on the study in general: Matching results from VDJdb favored anti-spike CD8 responses, leaving private and CD4 specificities undetected.

Unique molecular identifiers were added to individual cDNA molecules. Each CDR3 protein gets one entry after TCRdb re-called the 5' RACE reads with MiXCR. The table shows fewer than 55,000 distinct CDR3 sequences, with less than 9.5% occurring only once. In germline, CDR1 is SQVTM, CDR2 ANQGSEA. The CDR3 sequence is 14 residues long. Between the trimmed V and J ends, which lost 4 bases and 0 bases, there was a span of 9 bases. Points on this clonotype: The antigen remains unidentified.

The sequencing input was whole blood. The receptor's source is an adult who was a healthcare worker with PCR-confirmed SARS-CoV-2 infection or an uninfected control (not recorded which). V and J are TRBV29-1 and TRBJ2-2, with D hard to call. The CDR3 loop is CSVAEVSNTGELFF. Written as DNA, the CDR3 is TGCAGCGTTGCCGAGGTCTCGAACACCGGGGAGCTGTTTTTT.